This T cell receptor (beta chain) is from a study of cytomegalovirus exposure and HLA in healthy donors. On the study more broadly: The same platform used for the approximately 670 first-cohort repertoires was also used for the 100 to 150 validation repertoires, as a later analysis reported.

The repertoire was sequenced with immunoSEQ multiplex PCR; TCRdb's copy has only in-frame clones and lacks some. This table has more than 90,000 clones, 85% to 95% appearing once. Trimming at V came to 2 bases and at J to 5 bases, leaving 1 base not matched to a gene. This CDR3 has 15 amino acids. Per the germline V gene, CDR1 is SGDLS and CDR2 is YYNGEE. The material sequenced was PBMCs. This chain connects TRBV9 to TRBJ2-3; 14 bases fit TRBD2. The sequence derives from a woman younger than 45 in good health and CMV-seropositive. The CDR3 sequence is CASSVTSGRVDTQYF. As DNA, the CDR3 is TGTGCCAGCAGCGTGACTAGCGGGAGGGTAGATACGCAGTATTTT.